Below, 23 T cell receptor beta chains from the same sample are listed, as sequenced in a study of shared clonotypes between healthy human individuals (dated by TCRdb to the early 2020s). Library preparation was by the immunoSEQ multiplex PCR assay. TCRdb provides this immuneACCESS table in a form limited to in-frame rearrangements. Some clones are lacking; in checked studies, under half of them reflect an unresolved V gene, and why the rest are absent is not known. This sample is represented by hundreds of thousands of clones; 60% to 75% of them were singletons. Around 1.8% of the sample rests with the top ten. Sequences were obtained from memory CD4+ T cells sorted from blood. The cell subset or site label, as the study defines it: CD45RA-negative fraction. These receptors all come from a woman in her twenties or thirties in good health.

The chain uses TRBV4-1 and TRBJ1-2, with 10 bases matching TRBD1. Germline CDR1 reads MGHRA; CDR2 reads YSYEKL. The CDR3 has 16 amino acids. V lost 6 bases to trimming and J lost 6 bases; unmatched junction nucleotides: 13. The CDR3 loop reads CASRRGPGQGNHGYTF. For the CDR3, the DNA is TGCGCCAGCAGGAGGGGGCCGGGACAGGGGAATCATGGCTACACCTTC.

V and J are TRBV6-5 and TRBJ1-2; 7 nucleotides line up with TRBD1. The germline CDR1 and CDR2 sequences are MNHEY and SVGAGI. This CDR3 region has 11 residues. J lost 8 bases, V lost 5 bases, and 2 bases had no gene match. The CDR3 reads CASSDRVGYTF. DNA for the CDR3: TGTGCCAGCAGTGACAGGGTGGGCTACACCTTC.

The gene calls are TRBV18 and TRBJ2-3; D might be TRBD1 (5 bases). The V and J ends lost 6 bases and 0 bases respectively, with 13 bases between them. This CDR3 contains 15 residues. From germline, CDR1 is KGHSH and CDR2 LQKENI. The CDR3: CASSPKQESTDTQYF. The CDR3 DNA reads TGTGCCAGCTCGCCTAAACAGGAAAGCACAGATACGCAGTATTTT.

The V and J genes are TRBV2 and TRBJ2-7, with 8 positions matching TRBD2. Trimming took 11 bases from V and 1 from J; bases not matched to a gene: 10. There are 14 residues in the CDR3. Germline V gene sequence: CDR1 SNHLY, CDR2 FYNNEI. CDR3 loop: CAGQTSDISYEQYF. The CDR3 bases are TGTGCCGGTCAGACTAGCGATATTTCCTACGAGCAGTACTTC.

This clone was seen repeatedly, ten times or more. The rearrangement uses TRBV11-3 and TRBJ2-1, with 14 bases matching TRBD2. The CDR3 totals 17 residues. Germline V gives CDR1 SGHNT, CDR2 YENEEA. J lost 10 bases, V lost 5 bases, and 13 bases had no gene match. The CDR3 DNA reads TGTGCCAGCAGCCCCCGCGGACTAGCGGGAGGCTATACAGAGCAGTTCTTC. It encodes CASSPRGLAGGYTEQFF.

V and J are TRBV6-6 and TRBJ2-1; D is ambiguous. V was trimmed by 6 bases and J by 3 bases, leaving 18 bases between them. The germline gives CDR1 MNHNY, CDR2 SVGAGI (reference sequence). The CDR3 length is 16 residues. CDR3 sequence (DNA): TGTGCCAGCAGCGTAGGCCGGACCCAGGACTACAATGAGCAGTTCTTC. It codes for CASSVGRTQDYNEQFF.

V gene TRBV29-1 combines with J gene TRBJ2-5; TRBD2 aligns across 11 bases. The J call may be incorrect, as the DNA end agrees better with TRBJ2-7. Germline lookup yields CDR1 SQVTM and CDR2 ANQGSEA. This CDR3 is 14 amino acids long. In nucleotides, the CDR3 is TGCAGCGTTAGCCCCGGGACTAGCGGCTACGAGCAGTACTTC. Its translation: CSVSPGTSGYEQYF.

The rearrangement joins TRBV5-1 to TRBJ2-1; 7 bases align to TRBD2. Trimming removed 1 base from V and 1 base from J; junction bases left unmatched: 5. The V gene's germline CDR1 is SGHRS and CDR2 YFSETQ. The CDR3 consists of 16 residues. The CDR3 is CASSLRGGSSYNEQFF. The CDR3 nucleotides are TGCGCCAGCAGCTTGAGAGGCGGGAGTTCCTACAATGAGCAGTTCTTC.

V and J are TRBV5-1 and TRBJ2-1; 7 nucleotides agree with TRBD2. V trimming: 5 bases; J trimming: 7 bases; junction bases outside the gene matches: 9. This CDR3 has 14 amino acids. Germline V gives CDR1 SGHRS, CDR2 YFSETQ. CDR3 sequence reads: CASSSGGRGNEQFF. In DNA, the CDR3 is TGCGCCAGCAGTTCGGGCGGGAGAGGGAATGAGCAGTTCTTC.

The gene calls are TRBV11-3 and TRBJ2-1; D may be TRBD2 (5 bases). Germline V gene sequence: CDR1 SGHNT, CDR2 YENEEA. The CDR3 totals 13 residues. Trimming cost V 6 bases and J 10 bases, with 16 bases left between them. Here the CDR3 DNA reads TGTGCCAGCAGTTGGACTCGTGAACAGGAGCAGTTCTTC. Its protein is CASSWTREQEQFF.

Worth noting for this clone: The same CDR3 is also encoded by other DNA sequences in this sample. The rearrangement links TRBV19 to TRBJ1-5; a possible D gene is TRBD1 (6 bases). Germline V CDR1 and CDR2: LNHDA, SQIVND (reference sequence). There are 12 residues in the CDR3. Trimming cost V 7 bases and J 5 bases, with 9 bases left between them. Here the CDR3 reads CASNRVYQPQHF. The CDR3 DNA reads TGTGCCAGTAACAGGGTTTATCAGCCCCAGCATTTT.

This chain connects TRBV27 to TRBJ2-7; D is perhaps TRBD1 (6 bases). Germline V gene lookup returns CDR1 MNHEY and CDR2 SMNVEV (reference sequence). V shed 2 bases and J shed 4 bases, with 15 bases lying between them. This CDR3 spans 15 amino acids. This chain's CDR3 is CASSLTPDSLYEQYF. DNA for the CDR3: TGTGCCAGCAGTTTAACCCCGGACAGCCTTTACGAGCAGTACTTC.

This clone was found once. This chain uses TRBV11-2 with TRBJ2-2; D might be TRBD2 (6 bases). This CDR3 is 15 amino acids long. Germline CDR1 and CDR2: SGHAT and FQNNGV. V lost 2 bases, J lost 6 bases, and 13 bases lay in between. The CDR3 nucleotides are TGTGCCAGCAGCTTAAGCTTCGGGAGCGCCGGGGAGCTGTTTTTT. Its protein is CASSLSFGSAGELFF.

This clone has a handful of counts. This specimen includes other DNA sequences encoding the same CDR3. This chain connects TRBV7-2 to TRBJ2-5; 14 bases agree with TRBD2. V trimming: 4 bases; J trimming: 5 bases; junction bases outside the gene matches: 6. CDR1 is SGHTA, CDR2 FQGNSA, per germline. The CDR3 has 16 amino acids. In nucleotides, the CDR3 is TGTGCCAGCAGCTCAGGGGGACTAGCGGGAGTCGAGACCCAGTACTTC. Residues: CASSSGGLAGVETQYF.

The CDR3, as DNA: TGTGCCAGCAGTTCCGTTCGAGGATTTGAAGCTTTCTTT. Protein: CASSSVRGFEAFF. V is TRBV6-6 and J is TRBJ1-1; no reliable D call. Germline lookup yields CDR1 MNHNY and CDR2 SVGAGI (reference sequence). Trimming stripped 4 bases from V and 7 bases from J, with 13 bases between. There are 13 residues in the CDR3.

In its sample, this clone was seen a few times. CDR3 nucleotide sequence: TGTGCCAGCAGCCAAGACCCAATTGAAGCTTTCTTT. Translated, it gives CASSQDPIEAFF. The chain links TRBV28 to TRBJ1-1; D unclear. The length of the CDR3 is 12 residues. Per germline, CDR1 MDHEN and CDR2 SYDVKM. The V end lost 6 bases, the J end lost 7 bases, and 12 bases lay between the germline ends. The variable domain in full, completed from reference TRBV28 and TRBJ1-1, reads DVKVTQSSRYLVKRTGEKVFLECVQDMDHENMFWYRQDPGLGLRLIYFSYDVKMKEKGDIPEGYSVSREKKERFSLILESASTNQTSMYLCASSQDPIEAFFGQGTRLTVV.

This clone was seen many times. This chain links TRBV4-1 with TRBJ1-2; possible D gene TRBD1, 5 bases. The CDR3 length is 19 residues. The V and J ends lost 1 base and 0 bases respectively, with 21 bases between them. Germline V gives CDR1 MGHRA, CDR2 YSYEKL. CDR3 region: CASSQGAKGEGFPNYGYTF. For the CDR3, the DNA is TGCGCCAGCAGCCAAGGGGCCAAAGGGGAGGGATTCCCTAACTATGGCTACACCTTC.

The J gene is TRBJ1-5, the V gene TRBV5-3, with a weak D call TRBD1 (6 bases). TRBV5-3 is noted as an ORF with a role that remains uncertain. The CDR3 sequence is 17 residues long. V lost 4 bases, J lost 5 bases, and 22 bases lay in between. The CDR3, as DNA: TGTGCCAGAAGCATCCTTCGACAAGGGGGAGGCCATCAGCCCCAGCATTTT. Translated: CARSILRQGGGHQPQHF.

V and J are TRBV19 and TRBJ1-2; 10 nucleotides line up with TRBD1. Germline V gives CDR1 LNHDA, CDR2 SQIVND (reference sequence). This CDR3 comprises 14 residues. J lost 6 bases, V lost 9 bases, and 10 bases had no gene match. CDR3 sequence (DNA): TGTGCCAGCGCAGACAGGGGGCAGGTGAATGGCTACACCTTC. Its translation is CASADRGQVNGYTF.

J is TRBJ1-4 and V is TRBV5-1; unclear D gene. The CDR3 spans 15 residues. Trimming removed 3 bases from V and 6 bases from J, with 15 bases in between. The germline CDR1 and CDR2 sequences are SGHRS and YFSETQ. CDR3 amino acids: CASSSGSTRDEKLFF. CDR3 nucleotide sequence: TGCGCCAGCAGCTCGGGCAGCACCCGAGATGAAAAACTGTTTTTT.

This clone was recorded only once. CDR3 sequence: CASGFGDTQYF. CDR3 nucleotide sequence: TGTGCTAGTGGTTTCGGAGATACGCAGTATTTT. This chain connects TRBV12-5 to TRBJ2-3; no definite D call. V shed 3 bases and J shed 5 bases, with 3 bases lying between them. This CDR3 has 11 residues. Germline V gives CDR1 LGHNT, CDR2 FRNRAP.

CDR3 in amino acids: CASSLDRGRVETQYF. DNA of the CDR3: TGTGCCAGCTCCCTCGACAGGGGCCGGGTGGAGACCCAGTACTTC. This chain joins TRBV18 and TRBJ2-5; the match to TRBD1 covers 8 bases. The trim removed 6 bases at V and 5 bases at J, leaving 11 bases unmatched. CDR1 KGHSH and CDR2 LQKENI come from the germline V gene. CDR3 size: 15 residues.

This clone has at least ten counts. V usage is TRBV19 and J usage is TRBJ2-5; 14 bases match TRBD2. Germline V gene data show CDR1 as LNHDA and CDR2 as SQIVND (reference sequence). This CDR3 is built from 15 residues. V shed 3 bases, J shed 11 bases, and the junction held 8 bases outside the gene matches. CDR3 protein: CASSIRGLAGAEQYF. CDR3 DNA: TGTGCCAGTAGTATCAGGGGACTAGCGGGAGCTGAGCAGTACTTC.